The 14 T cell receptor beta chains below were found in one sample sequenced in a study of shared clonotypes between healthy human individuals. Assay: immunoSEQ multiplex PCR; the TCRdb copy retains only in-frame clones and omits some. In the table there are some 1 million clones, about 70% of which are singletons. The sequencing input was memory CD4+ T cells sorted from blood. The subset denotes: CD45RA-negative fraction. The origin of the receptors is a man aged 18 to 35 in good health.

V and J are TRBV5-1 and TRBJ1-1; 7 bases match TRBD1. The CDR3 is 14 amino acids. V lost 4 bases to trimming and J lost 2 bases; unmatched junction nucleotides: 5. Germline loops: CDR1 SGHRS, CDR2 YFSETQ. The CDR3 here is CASSVTGVNTEAFF. CDR3 nucleotides: TGCGCCAGCAGCGTAACAGGGGTTAACACTGAAGCTTTCTTT.

The V call is TRBV6-1, the J call TRBJ2-1, with 10 bases aligning to TRBD1. CDR3 length: 15 residues. Germline V CDR1 and CDR2: MNHNS, SASEGT. Trimming removed 7 bases from V and 7 bases from J; junction bases left unmatched: 10. The CDR3 protein is CASKERGQGLNEQFF. CDR3 in DNA: TGTGCCAGCAAGGAGAGGGGACAGGGGTTGAATGAGCAGTTCTTC.

The chain is built from TRBV6-1 and TRBJ2-1, with 10 bases matching TRBD2. Germline loops: CDR1 MNHNS, CDR2 SASEGT. This CDR3 comprises 14 residues. V was pared by 2 bases and J by 7 bases, with 2 bases of the junction left unmatched. CDR3 amino acids: CASSELAGVNEQFF. The CDR3 DNA reads TGTGCCAGCAGTGAACTAGCGGGAGTTAATGAGCAGTTCTTC.

The V gene is TRBV27, the J gene TRBJ2-7, with TRBD1 matching 7 bases. CDR3 length equals 16 residues. Germline V lookup: CDR1 MNHEY, CDR2 SMNVEV (reference sequence). Trimming removed 4 bases from V and 2 bases from J; junction bases left unmatched: 11. The CDR3 here is CASSSPRRQGAYEQYF. The CDR3 DNA reads as TGTGCCAGCAGTTCCCCCCGAAGGCAGGGGGCCTACGAGCAGTACTTC.

The gene calls are TRBV2 and TRBJ1-1; no clear D. Germline V gene data show CDR1 as SNHLY and CDR2 as FYNNEI. The CDR3 runs 14 residues. V was trimmed by 2 bases and J by 7 bases, leaving 14 bases between them. The CDR3 sequence: CASSEIGGKVEAFF. Written as DNA, the CDR3 is TGTGCCAGCAGTGAAATAGGCGGTAAAGTTGAAGCTTTCTTT.

This clone was observed a handful of times. In DNA form, the CDR3 reads TGTGCCAGCAGCACGGGGGACCCGACAGATACGCAGTATTTT. Translated: CASSTGDPTDTQYF. The chain recombines TRBV5-6 with TRBJ2-3; D may be TRBD2 (6 bases). V was cut by 4 bases and J by 3 bases, with 12 bases left in between. This CDR3 spans 14 amino acids. CDR1 is SGHDT, CDR2 YYEEEE, per germline.

This rearrangement joins TRBV28 to TRBJ2-5; tentatively, D is TRBD1 (5 bases). V shed 4 bases and J shed 5 bases, with 11 bases lying between them. This CDR3 is 13 amino acids long. CDR1 MDHEN and CDR2 SYDVKM come from the germline V gene. The CDR3 loop reads CASSSPGRETQYF. DNA for the CDR3: TGTGCCAGCAGTTCCCCAGGGCGCGAGACCCAGTACTTC.

The count of this clone is one. The chain couples TRBV28 to TRBJ2-1; TRBD2 might be the D (5 bases). Germline V gene lookup returns CDR1 MDHEN and CDR2 SYDVKM. V gave up 6 bases and J gave up 4 bases, with 7 bases separating them. The CDR3 has 12 residues. The CDR3, as DNA: TGTGCCAGCAGCCGGGGTTACAATGAGCAGTTCTTC. It yields the protein CASSRGYNEQFF.

DNA of the CDR3: TGTGCCAGCAGCCTCGGGACAGGGGGAGGAGGTTCACCCCTCCACTTT. This encodes CASSLGTGGGGSPLHF. The gene calls are TRBV7-3 and TRBJ1-6, with 11 bases fitting TRBD1. V lost 5 bases, J lost 9 bases, and 9 bases stayed unmatched. The CDR3 sequence is 16 residues long. The germline V gene has CDR1 SGHTA and CDR2 FQGTGA.

There are a few counts of this clone. V is TRBV10-1 and J is TRBJ1-1, with D possibly TRBD1 on 5 matching bases. The germline CDR1 and CDR2 sequences are WNHNN and SYGVQD (reference sequence). Trimming cost V 0 bases and J 5 bases, with 7 bases left between them. The CDR3 extends over 13 amino acids. CDR3 in amino acids: CASSESGGTEAFF. The CDR3, as DNA: TGCGCCAGCAGTGAGTCGGGGGGGACTGAAGCTTTCTTT.

This clone came up once. A much larger clone differs from this one at a single base, so this may be a read error. The genes are TRBV7-9 and TRBJ2-7; D is ambiguous. Deletions cut 2 bases from V and 2 bases from J, with 4 bases between. The germline gives CDR1 SEHNR, CDR2 FQNEAQ (reference sequence). This CDR3 has 12 amino acids. The CDR3 DNA follows: TGTGCCAGCAGCTTATGGGCCTACGAGCAGTACTTC. Translated: CASSLWAYEQYF.

The V call is TRBV28, the J call TRBJ2-3; the match to TRBD2 covers 12 bases. Germline lookup yields CDR1 MDHEN and CDR2 SYDVKM. This CDR3 region has 16 residues. The ends lost 5 bases at V and 3 bases at J; junction bases unmatched: 6. CDR3 nucleotide sequence: TGTGCCAGCAGTCCTAGCGGGGGGGCCAGGACAGATACGCAGTATTTT. Protein: CASSPSGGARTDTQYF. The full variable domain, with the rest looked up from reference TRBV28 and TRBJ2-3, is DVKVTQSSRYLVKRTGEKVFLECVQDMDHENMFWYRQDPGLGLRLIYFSYDVKMKEKGDIPEGYSVSREKKERFSLILESASTNQTSMYLCASSPSGGARTDTQYFGPGTRLTVL.

The CDR3 loop reads CASSSFGSEKTGGNNEQFF. The CDR3 region has the DNA TGCGCCAGCAGTTCGTTCGGGTCGGAAAAGACAGGGGGCAACAATGAGCAGTTCTTC. V and J are TRBV10-1 and TRBJ2-1, with 10 bases identical to TRBD1. The CDR3 runs 19 residues. Germline V gene data show CDR1 as WNHNN and CDR2 as SYGVQD (reference sequence). Trimming took 5 bases from V and 5 from J; bases not matched to a gene: 18.

The chain recombines TRBV11-2 with TRBJ2-4, with a tentative D call TRBD2 (5 bases). The germline V and J ends were trimmed by 1 base and 6 bases, with 13 bases remaining between them. The CDR3 contains 15 residues. Germline lookup yields CDR1 SGHAT and CDR2 FQNNGV. In DNA form, the CDR3 reads TGTGCCAGCAGCTTAGTGTCGGGAAGGTCAAACATTCAGTACTTC. Its translation is CASSLVSGRSNIQYF. The full variable domain, rest sourced from reference TRBV11-2 and TRBJ2-4, is EAGVAQSPRYKIIEKRQSVAFWCNPISGHATLYWYQQILGQGPKLLIQFQNNGVVDDSQLPKDRFSAERLKGVDSTLKIQPAKLEDSAVYLCASSLVSGRSNIQYFGAGTRLSVL.